This T cell receptor beta chain was captured by sequencing in a study of T cells after yellow fever vaccination. MiXCR was run by TCRdb on the 5' RACE reads, yielding one entry per CDR3 protein. Here the sample spans some 400,000 distinct CDR3 sequences, around 20% being singletons. V lost 1 base to trimming and J lost 1 base, with 8 bases between them. CDR3 length: 15 residues. Germline loops: CDR1 SGHRS, CDR2 YFSETQ. The TCR sequence derives from a man between 18 and 35 years old who received the YFV17D yellow fever vaccine. The chain joins TRBV5-1 to TRBJ2-2, with D perhaps matching TRBD2 (5 bases). This material consisted of PBMCs, taken before the yellow fever booster vaccination. This CDR3 reads CASSLLRGNTGELFF. CDR3 sequence (DNA): TGCGCCAGCAGCTTGTTACGGGGGAACACCGGGGAGCTGTTTTTT.